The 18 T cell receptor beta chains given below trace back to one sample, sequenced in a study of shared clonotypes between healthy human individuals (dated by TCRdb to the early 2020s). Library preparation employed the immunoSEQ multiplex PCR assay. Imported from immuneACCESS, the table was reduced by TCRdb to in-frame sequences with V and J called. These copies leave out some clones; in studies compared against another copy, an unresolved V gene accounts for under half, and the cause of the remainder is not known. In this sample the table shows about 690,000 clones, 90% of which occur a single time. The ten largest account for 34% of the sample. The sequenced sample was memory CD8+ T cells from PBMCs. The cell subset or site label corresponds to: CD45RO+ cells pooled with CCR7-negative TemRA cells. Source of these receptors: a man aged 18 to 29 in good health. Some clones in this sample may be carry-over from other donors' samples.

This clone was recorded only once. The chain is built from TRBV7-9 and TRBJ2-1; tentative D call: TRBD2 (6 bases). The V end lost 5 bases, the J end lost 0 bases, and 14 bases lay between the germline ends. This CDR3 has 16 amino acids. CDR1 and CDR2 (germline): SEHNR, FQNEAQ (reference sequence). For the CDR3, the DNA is TGTGCCAGCAGCCGTAGCGGTACCCTCTCCTACAATGAGCAGTTCTTC. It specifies CASSRSGTLSYNEQFF.

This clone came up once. The CDR3: CASSFMGYEQYF. The CDR3 bases are TGCGCCAGCAGCTTCATGGGGTACGAGCAGTACTTC. The chain recombines TRBV5-1 with TRBJ2-7, with D hard to call. V was pared by 2 bases and J by 4 bases, with 7 bases between. The germline gives CDR1 SGHRS, CDR2 YFSETQ. The CDR3 contains 12 residues.

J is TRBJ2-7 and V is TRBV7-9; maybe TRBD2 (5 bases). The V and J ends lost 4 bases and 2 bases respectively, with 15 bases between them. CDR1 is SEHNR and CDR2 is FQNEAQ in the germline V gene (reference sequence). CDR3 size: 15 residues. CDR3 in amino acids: CASSSPRSSAYEQYF. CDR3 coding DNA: TGTGCCAGCAGCTCACCCAGGAGTAGCGCCTACGAGCAGTACTTC.

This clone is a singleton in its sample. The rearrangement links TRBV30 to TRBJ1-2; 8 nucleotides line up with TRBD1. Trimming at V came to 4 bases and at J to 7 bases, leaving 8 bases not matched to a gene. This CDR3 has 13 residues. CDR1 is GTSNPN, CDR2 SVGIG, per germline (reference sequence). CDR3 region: CAWISTGVFGYTF. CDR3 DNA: TGTGCCTGGATCTCGACAGGGGTATTTGGCTACACCTTC. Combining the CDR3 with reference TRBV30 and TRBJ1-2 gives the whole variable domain SQTIHQWPATLVQPVGSPLSLECTVEGTSNPNLYWYRQAAGRGLQLLFYSVGIGQISSEVPQNLSASRPQDRQFILSSKKLLLSDSGFYLCAWISTGVFGYTFGSGTRLTVV.

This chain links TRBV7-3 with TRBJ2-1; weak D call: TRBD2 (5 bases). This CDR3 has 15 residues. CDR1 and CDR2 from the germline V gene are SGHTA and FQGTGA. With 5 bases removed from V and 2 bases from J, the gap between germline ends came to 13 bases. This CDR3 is CASSKDPGAYNEQFF. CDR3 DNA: TGTGCCAGCAGCAAGGACCCCGGGGCCTACAATGAGCAGTTCTTC.

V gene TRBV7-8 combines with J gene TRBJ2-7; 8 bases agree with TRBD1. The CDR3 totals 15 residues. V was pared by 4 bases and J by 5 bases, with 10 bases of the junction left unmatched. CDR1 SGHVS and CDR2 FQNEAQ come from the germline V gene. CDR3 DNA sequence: TGTGCCAGCAGCTCATACCGCGGACAGGGTAACGAGCAGTACTTC. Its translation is CASSSYRGQGNEQYF.

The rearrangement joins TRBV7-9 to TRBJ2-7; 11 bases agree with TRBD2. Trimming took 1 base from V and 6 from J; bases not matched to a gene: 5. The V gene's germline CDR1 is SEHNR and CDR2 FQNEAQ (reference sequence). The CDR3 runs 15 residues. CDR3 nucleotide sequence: TGTGCCAGCAGCTTAGTTTCTCTAGCGGGAGGCGAGCAGTACTTC. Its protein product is CASSLVSLAGGEQYF. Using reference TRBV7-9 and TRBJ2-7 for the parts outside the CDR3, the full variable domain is DTGVSQNPRHKITKRGQNVTFRCDPISEHNRLYWYRQTLGQGPEFLTYFQNEAQLEKSRLLSDRFSAERPKGSFSTLEIQRTEQGDSAMYLCASSLVSLAGGEQYFGPGTRLTVT.

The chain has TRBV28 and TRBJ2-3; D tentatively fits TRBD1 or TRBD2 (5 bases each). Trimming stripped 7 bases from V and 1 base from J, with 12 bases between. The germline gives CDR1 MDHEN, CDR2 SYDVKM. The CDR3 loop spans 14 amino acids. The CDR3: CASIGADRTDTQYF. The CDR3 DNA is TGTGCCAGCATCGGGGCGGACCGCACAGATACGCAGTATTTT.

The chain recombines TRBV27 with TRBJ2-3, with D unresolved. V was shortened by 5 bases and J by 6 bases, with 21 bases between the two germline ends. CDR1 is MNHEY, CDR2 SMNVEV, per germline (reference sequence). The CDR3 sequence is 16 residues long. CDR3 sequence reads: CASSPVAILQPDTQYF. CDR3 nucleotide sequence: TGTGCCAGCAGTCCGGTGGCCATCCTTCAGCCGGATACGCAGTATTTT.

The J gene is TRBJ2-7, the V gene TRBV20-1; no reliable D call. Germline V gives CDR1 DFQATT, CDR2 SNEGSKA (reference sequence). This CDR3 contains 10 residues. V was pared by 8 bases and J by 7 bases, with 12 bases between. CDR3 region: CSCGPREQYF. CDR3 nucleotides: TGCAGTTGTGGACCTCGGGAGCAGTACTTC.

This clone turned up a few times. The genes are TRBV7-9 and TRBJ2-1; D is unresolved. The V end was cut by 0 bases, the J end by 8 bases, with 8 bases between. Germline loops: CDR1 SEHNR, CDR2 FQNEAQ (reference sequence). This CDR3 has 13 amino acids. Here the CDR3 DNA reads TGTGCCAGCAGCTTAGCTTTATCTGATGAGCAGTTCTTC. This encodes CASSLALSDEQFF.

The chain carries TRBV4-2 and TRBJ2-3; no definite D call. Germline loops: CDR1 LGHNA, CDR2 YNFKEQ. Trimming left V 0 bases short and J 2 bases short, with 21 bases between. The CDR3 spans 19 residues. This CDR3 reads CASSQEFPGVDHYTDTQYF. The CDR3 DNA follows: TGTGCCAGCAGCCAAGAATTCCCCGGTGTAGATCACTACACAGATACGCAGTATTTT.

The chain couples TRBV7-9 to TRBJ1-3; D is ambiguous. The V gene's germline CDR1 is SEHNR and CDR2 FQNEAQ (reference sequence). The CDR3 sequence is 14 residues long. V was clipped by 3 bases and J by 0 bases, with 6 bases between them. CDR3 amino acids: CASSFHLSGNTIYF. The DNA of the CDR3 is TGTGCCAGCAGCTTCCACCTCTCTGGAAACACCATATATTTT.

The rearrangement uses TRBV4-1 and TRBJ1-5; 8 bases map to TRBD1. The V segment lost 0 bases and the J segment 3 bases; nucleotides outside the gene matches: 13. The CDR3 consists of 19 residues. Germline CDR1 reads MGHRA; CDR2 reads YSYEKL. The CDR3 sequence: CASSQDQGDRREFNQPQHF. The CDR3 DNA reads TGCGCCAGCAGCCAAGATCAAGGGGACAGGAGGGAATTCAATCAGCCCCAGCATTTT.

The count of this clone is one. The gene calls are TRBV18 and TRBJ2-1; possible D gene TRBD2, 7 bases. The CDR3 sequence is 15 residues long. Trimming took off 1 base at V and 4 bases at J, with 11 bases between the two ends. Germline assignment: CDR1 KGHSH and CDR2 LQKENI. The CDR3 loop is CASSPREGEYNEQFF. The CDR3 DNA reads TGTGCCAGCTCACCACGGGAGGGGGAATACAATGAGCAGTTCTTC.

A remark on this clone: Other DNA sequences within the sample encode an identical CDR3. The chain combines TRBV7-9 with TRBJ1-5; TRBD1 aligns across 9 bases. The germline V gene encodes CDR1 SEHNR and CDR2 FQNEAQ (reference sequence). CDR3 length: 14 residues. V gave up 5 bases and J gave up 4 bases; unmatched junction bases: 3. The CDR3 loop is CASSPGQGNQPQHF. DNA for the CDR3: TGTGCCAGCAGCCCGGGACAGGGAAATCAGCCCCAGCATTTT.

CDR3 sequence (DNA): TGTGCCAGCAGTTTAACCTGGGGGTTCAATCAGCCCCAGCATTTT. This translates into CASSLTWGFNQPQHF. The chain joins TRBV28 to TRBJ1-5; perhaps TRBD1 as D (5 bases). Germline assignment: CDR1 MDHEN and CDR2 SYDVKM. The CDR3 loop spans 15 amino acids. V dropped 2 bases and J dropped 3 bases, with 11 bases sitting between them. The complete variable domain, with remaining parts taken from reference TRBV28 and TRBJ1-5, reads DVKVTQSSRYLVKRTGEKVFLECVQDMDHENMFWYRQDPGLGLRLIYFSYDVKMKEKGDIPEGYSVSREKKERFSLILESASTNQTSMYLCASSLTWGFNQPQHFGDGTRLSIL.

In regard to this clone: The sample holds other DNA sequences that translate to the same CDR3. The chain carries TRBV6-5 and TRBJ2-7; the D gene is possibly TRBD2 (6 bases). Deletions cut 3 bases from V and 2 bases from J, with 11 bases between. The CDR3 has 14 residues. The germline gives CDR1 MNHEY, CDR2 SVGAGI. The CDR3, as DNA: TGTGCCAGCAGTTATTCGGGGGTGGCCTACGAGCAGTACTTC. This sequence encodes CASSYSGVAYEQYF.